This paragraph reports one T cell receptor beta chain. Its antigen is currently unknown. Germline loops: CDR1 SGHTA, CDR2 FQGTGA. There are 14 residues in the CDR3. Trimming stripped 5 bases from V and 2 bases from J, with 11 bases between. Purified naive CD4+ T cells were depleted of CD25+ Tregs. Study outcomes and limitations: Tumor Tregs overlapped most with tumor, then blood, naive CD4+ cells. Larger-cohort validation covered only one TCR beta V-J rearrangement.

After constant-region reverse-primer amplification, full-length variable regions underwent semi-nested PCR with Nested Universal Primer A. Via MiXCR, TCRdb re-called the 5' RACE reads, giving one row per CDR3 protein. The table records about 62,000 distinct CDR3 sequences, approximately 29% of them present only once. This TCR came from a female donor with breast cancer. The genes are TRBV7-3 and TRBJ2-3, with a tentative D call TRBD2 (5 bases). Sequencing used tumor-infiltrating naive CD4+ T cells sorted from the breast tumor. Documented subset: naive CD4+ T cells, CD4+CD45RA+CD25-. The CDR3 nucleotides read TGTGCCAGCAGCAGGCGGGCTAACACAGATACGCAGTATTTT. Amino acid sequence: CASSRRANTDTQYF.